This T cell receptor (beta chain) appears in the sequencing data of a study of cytomegalovirus exposure and HLA in healthy donors. It was with 60 Vbeta and 13 Jbeta primers that the PCR ran. Data came from immunoSEQ multiplex PCR; TCRdb stores just in-frame clones and leaves some out. The repertoire holds 150,000 to 200,000 clones, with 70% to 85% as singletons. Sequenced sample: PBMCs. The sequence was collected from a woman in her 30s in good health and CMV-seropositive.

As DNA, the CDR3 is TGCGCCAGCAGTGACGGGGGACTCTACGAGCAGTACTTC. Its translation: CASSDGGLYEQYF. The chain employs TRBV10-2 and TRBJ2-7, with D tentatively TRBD2 (6 bases). The CDR3 is 13 amino acids. V lost 3 bases, J lost 3 bases, and 9 bases lay in between. In germline, CDR1 is WSHSY, CDR2 SAAADI.